The T cell receptor beta chain described here comes from a study of T-cell memory formation after mild COVID-19. Broader study findings: Clones which contracted sat mainly in CM and EM if CD4+, and in EMRA if CD8+.

There are many counts of this clonotype. Its antigen is unidentified. Each CDR3 protein gets one entry after TCRdb re-called the 5' RACE reads with MiXCR. The table includes about 57,000 distinct CDR3 sequences, less than 15% detected once. There are 13 residues in the CDR3. Germline V gene data show CDR1 as MNHEY and CDR2 as SVGEGT. V lost 7 bases and J 1 base, leaving 7 bases between the germline ends. The TCR was taken from a man aged 18 to 29 who had mild COVID-19 (a few samples of this study predate the infection). Cell type and time point are not known. Source material: PBMCs or a T cell subset sorted from them (not recorded which). The chain couples TRBV6-2 or TRBV6-3 to TRBJ2-2, with D uncertain. For the CDR3, the DNA is TGTGCCAGCAAGGGATGGAACACCGGGGAGCTGTTTTTT. Residues: CASKGWNTGELFF.